This TCR beta chain emerged from a study of T cell responses to AZD1222 COVID-19 vaccine. Germline CDR1 and CDR2: SGHDT and YYEEEE. The CDR3 loop spans 15 amino acids. V was shortened by 5 bases and J by 7 bases, with 18 bases between the two germline ends. Method: immunoSEQ multiplex PCR; TCRdb's copy keeps in-frame clones and lacks some. This sample has around 130,000 clones; 88% occur once, and the top ten carry roughly a sixth. The chain has TRBV5-6 and TRBJ1-4; perhaps TRBD1 as D (6 bases). The sample was peripheral blood, taken on day 0 of MenACWY control vaccination. The sequence came from an adult in good health. CDR3 bases: TGTGCCAGCAGACAATGGGGGGCTGGTCGTGAAAAACTGTTTTTT. Its protein product is CASRQWGAGREKLFF. Complete variable domain (other parts from reference TRBV5-6 and TRBJ1-4): DAGVTQSPTHLIKTRGQQVTLRCSPKSGHDTVSWYQQALGQGPQFIFQYYEEEERQRGNFPDRFSGHQFPNYSSELNVNALLLGDSALYLCASRQWGAGREKLFFGSGTQLSVL.